This TCR beta chain derives from a study of blood T cells in healthy people across ages. The study's findings and limits: Higher diversity, along with more naive CD4+ cells, distinguished long-lived donors from aged donors. Because sorting was not performed, PBMCs prevented conclusive naive versus antigen-experienced comparison.

A sample-barcoded 5' primer and a J-beta primer mix were used in a second PCR of about 7 to 11 cycles. TCRdb re-called the 5' RACE reads with MiXCR, one entry per CDR3 protein. The sample includes about 830,000 distinct CDR3 sequences, 55% to 65% seen only once; the top ten take around 30%. Trimming took off 0 bases at V and 4 bases at J, with 4 bases between the two ends. The CDR3 has 13 amino acids. Germline V lookup: CDR1 LGHNA, CDR2 YSLEER. The study drew donors from healthy Caucasian individuals in Russia aged roughly 6 to 90. This clonotype was counted only a few times. The target antigen is unknown.

The J gene is TRBJ2-1, the V gene TRBV4-3, with D unresolved. The receptor comes from a man aged 30 to 39 in good health. The sequencing sample was made of blood. CDR3 region: CASSQEIYNEQFF. The CDR3 DNA reads as TGCGCCAGCAGCCAAGAGATATACAATGAGCAGTTCTTC.